A single T cell receptor beta chain is shown here with its context. This record comes from a study of blood T cell repertoires in COVID-19. Study-level background: T cells, B-cell-depleted T cells, or PBMCs provided the cDNA or gDNA that served as material.

The CDR3 is 14 amino acids. Between the trimmed V and J ends, which lost 1 base and 8 bases, there was a span of 14 bases. Germline V gene lookup returns CDR1 GTSNPN and CDR2 SVGIG (reference sequence). Data came from immunoSEQ multiplex PCR; TCRdb stores just in-frame clones and leaves some out. Found here are approximately 70,000 clones, approximately 85% of them singletons; the top ten hold roughly 32%. This chain links TRBV30 with TRBJ1-4; D not certain. This TCR derives from a woman aged 80 or over with active or convalescent COVID-19. The sequencing sample was made of peripheral blood. Here the CDR3 DNA reads TGTGCCTGGAGTGGTTATCAGCAGGAAGAAAAACTGTTTTTT. Its translation is CAWSGYQQEEKLFF. Looking up the rest from reference TRBV30 and TRBJ1-4 gives the full variable domain: SQTIHQWPATLVQPVGSPLSLECTVEGTSNPNLYWYRQAAGRGLQLLFYSVGIGQISSEVPQNLSASRPQDRQFILSSKKLLLSDSGFYLCAWSGYQQEEKLFFGSGTQLSVL.